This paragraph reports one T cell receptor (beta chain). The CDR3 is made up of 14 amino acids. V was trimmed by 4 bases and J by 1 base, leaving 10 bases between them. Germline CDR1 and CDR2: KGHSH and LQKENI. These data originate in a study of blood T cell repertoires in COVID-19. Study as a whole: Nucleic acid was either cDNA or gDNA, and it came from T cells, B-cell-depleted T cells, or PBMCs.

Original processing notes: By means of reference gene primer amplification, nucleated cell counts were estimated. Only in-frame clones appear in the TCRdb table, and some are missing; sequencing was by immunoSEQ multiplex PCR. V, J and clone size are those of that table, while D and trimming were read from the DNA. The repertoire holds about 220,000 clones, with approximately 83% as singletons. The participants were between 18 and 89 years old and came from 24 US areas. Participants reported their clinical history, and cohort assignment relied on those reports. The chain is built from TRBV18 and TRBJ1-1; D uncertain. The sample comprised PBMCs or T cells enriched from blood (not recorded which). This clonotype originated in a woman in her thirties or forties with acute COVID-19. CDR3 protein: CASSQIPRNTEAFF. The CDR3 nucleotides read TGTGCCAGCTCACAAATCCCCCGGAACACTGAAGCTTTCTTT. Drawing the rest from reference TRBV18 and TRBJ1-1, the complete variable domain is NAGVMQNPRHLVRRRGQEARLRCSPMKGHSHVYWYRQLPEEGLKFMVYLQKENIIDESGMPKERFSAEFPKEGPSILRIQQVVRGDSAAYFCASSQIPRNTEAFFGQGTRLTVV.